Shown below are 5 T cell receptor beta chains from a single sample sequenced in a study of cytomegalovirus exposure and HLA in healthy donors. Primers included in the PCR were 60 Vbeta and 13 Jbeta primers. Assay used: immunoSEQ multiplex PCR; TCRdb lists only in-frame clones, some missing. The sample contains 90,000 to 120,000 clones, over 60% of which appear only once. The specimen was PBMCs. These TCRs come from a woman aged 18-29 years in good health and CMV-seropositive.

V is TRBV29-1 and J is TRBJ2-7; 7 bases agree with TRBD2. The CDR3 extends over 14 amino acids. J lost 6 bases, V lost 4 bases, and 12 bases had no gene match. Germline V gene data show CDR1 as SQVTM and CDR2 as ANQGSEA. The CDR3 region has the DNA TGCAGCGTTGGGAGCGGGGCGACCCTGGGCGAGCAGTACTTC. This translates into CSVGSGATLGEQYF.

This chain uses TRBV6-5 with TRBJ1-2; 9 bases are shared with TRBD1. This CDR3 is built from 13 residues. The germline gives CDR1 MNHEY, CDR2 SVGAGI. The V gene end was trimmed by 10 bases and the J gene end by 4 bases; junction bases not matched to a gene: 7. Here the CDR3 DNA reads TGTGCCACGCACAGGGGGCAGGGCTATGGCTACACCTTC. Amino acid sequence: CATHRGQGYGYTF.

J is TRBJ2-3 and V is TRBV9; TRBD2 matches 16 bases. The germline V gene encodes CDR1 SGDLS and CDR2 YYNGEE. V trimming: 3 bases; J trimming: 3 bases; junction bases outside the gene matches: 4. There are 17 residues in the CDR3. The DNA for the CDR3 is TGTGCCAGCAGCGGAGGGACTAGCGGGAGGGGGACAGATACGCAGTATTTT. Amino acids: CASSGGTSGRGTDTQYF.

The gene calls are TRBV5-1 and TRBJ1-1; 7 bases are shared with TRBD1. CDR3 length equals 15 residues. J gave up 1 base and V 0 bases, and 3 bases lay outside the gene matches. The germline gives CDR1 SGHRS, CDR2 YFSETQ. Written as DNA, the CDR3 is TGCGCCAGCAGCTTGGTTTACAGGGGGAACACTGAAGCTTTCTTT. Translating it yields CASSLVYRGNTEAFF.

This chain links TRBV6-1 with TRBJ1-5; weak D call: TRBD1 (5 bases). Germline V lookup: CDR1 MNHNS, CDR2 SASEGT. The CDR3 is 14 residues long. V was clipped by 1 base and J by 8 bases, with 12 bases between them. In DNA, the CDR3 is TGTGCCAGCAGTGAAGGTGGGCAGGGCAAGCCCCAGCATTTT. Amino acids: CASSEGGQGKPQHF.